The present T cell receptor beta chain was sequenced within a study of PD-1 blockade in classical Hodgkin lymphoma. The protocol was immunoSEQ multiplex PCR, while the TCRdb copy is restricted to in-frame clones and leaves out a portion. The sample has some 13,000 clones; around 80% are singletons. Specified time point: cycle 4 day 1 (C4D1), after more than five weeks of nivolumab. Patients all relapsed after autologous stem cell transplantation, and there was variation in brentuximab vedotin exposure. Study-level results: Relapsed/refractory patients reportedly had the lowest baseline TCR diversity, below newly diagnosed patients, who were below healthy donors. By C4D1, diversity of CD4+ TCRs had risen significantly, whereas that of CD8+ TCRs had not. Repertoire differences have undefined causes, possibly disease activity or prior therapy. Baseline diversity in complete responders resembled that of newly diagnosed patients.

Notes on this clone: Its antigen is not identified.

The sequences come from peripheral blood mononuclear cells (PBMCs), collected before the fourth cycle of nivolumab. The source of this sequence is a human donor with classical Hodgkin lymphoma.

Here the CDR3 reads CASRGTASTDTQYF. CDR3 in DNA: TGTGCCAGTAGGGGGACAGCTAGCACAGATACGCAGTATTTT. V is TRBV19 and J is TRBJ2-3; the match to TRBD1 covers 7 bases. From germline, CDR1 is LNHDA and CDR2 SQIVND (reference sequence). This CDR3 contains 14 residues. After removal of 6 bases from V and 0 bases from J, the junction contained 3 bases not matched to a gene.